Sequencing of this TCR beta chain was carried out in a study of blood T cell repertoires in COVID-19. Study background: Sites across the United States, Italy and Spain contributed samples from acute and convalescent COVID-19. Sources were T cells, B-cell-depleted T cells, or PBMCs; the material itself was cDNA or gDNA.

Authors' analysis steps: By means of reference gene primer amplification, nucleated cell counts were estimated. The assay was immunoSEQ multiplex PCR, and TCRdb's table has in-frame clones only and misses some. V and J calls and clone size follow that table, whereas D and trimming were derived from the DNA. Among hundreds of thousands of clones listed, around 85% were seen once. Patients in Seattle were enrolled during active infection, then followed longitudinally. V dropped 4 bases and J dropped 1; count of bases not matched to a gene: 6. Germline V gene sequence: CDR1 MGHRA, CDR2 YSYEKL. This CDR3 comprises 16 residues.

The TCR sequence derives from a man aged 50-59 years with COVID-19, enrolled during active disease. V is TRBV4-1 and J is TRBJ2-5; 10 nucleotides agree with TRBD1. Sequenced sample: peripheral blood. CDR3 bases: TGCGCCAGCAGCCTAACCGGGACAGGGGTCCAAGAGACCCAGTACTTC. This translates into CASSLTGTGVQETQYF.